This T cell receptor (beta chain) was profiled in a study of CD8 T cells in ankylosing spondylitis. Findings of the study overall: Significant enrichment of disease-linked clones was reported in matched ankylosing spondylitis synovial fluid.

The CDR3 extends over 14 amino acids. Between the trimmed V and J ends, which lost 6 bases and 4 bases, there was a span of 14 bases. In germline, CDR1 is KGHDR, CDR2 SFDVKD. Details on this clonotype: Its antigen remains unknown.

The TCR beta libraries were generated through quantitative 5'-RACE incorporating molecular barcodes. TCRdb used MiXCR to reprocess the 5' RACE reads, holding one entry per CDR3 protein. In the table there are tens of thousands of distinct CDR3 sequences, around 27% of which are singletons. V is TRBV24-1 and J is TRBJ1-2; D is unclear. The sequenced sample consisted of blood, either unsorted or a sorted T cell fraction (not recorded which). The TCR was taken from a male donor with ankylosing spondylitis or in good health (not recorded which). In DNA, the CDR3 is TGTGCCACCAGTAAACCCGGGTCTCCCTATGGCTACACCTTC. Residues: CATSKPGSPYGYTF.